The 9 T cell receptor beta chains in this list originate from one sample, sequenced in a study of OX40 agonist ivuxolimab in advanced cancers. The table came from immunoSEQ multiplex PCR; TCRdb's copy has only in-frame clones and leaves some out. The sample holds 25,000 to 35,000 clones, less than 90% seen once. The sequencing here drew on CD4+ or CD8+ T cells sorted from blood, taken in a trial of the OX40 agonist ivuxolimab. These receptors came from an adult with an advanced solid tumor such as melanoma, head and neck, liver or kidney cancer.

The chain combines TRBV6-5 with TRBJ2-1, with 9 bases aligning to TRBD2. J was trimmed by 4 bases and V by 7 bases; bases with no gene match: 8. This CDR3 contains 15 residues. The germline V gene encodes CDR1 MNHEY and CDR2 SVGAGI. The CDR3 protein is CASTDGTSLYNEQFF. The CDR3 nucleotides are TGTGCCAGCACCGACGGGACTAGCCTATACAATGAGCAGTTCTTC.

The chain recombines TRBV5-4 with TRBJ2-1; D not certain. Germline lookup yields CDR1 SGHNT and CDR2 YYREEE (reference sequence). The V end was cut by 0 bases, the J end by 9 bases, with 7 bases between. The CDR3 loop spans 12 amino acids. The CDR3 DNA is TGTGCCAGCAGCTTGGGTAGGGCTGAGCAGTTCTTC. Translated, it gives CASSLGRAEQFF. Looking up the rest from reference TRBV5-4 and TRBJ2-1 gives the full variable domain: ETGVTQSPTHLIKTRGQQVTLRCSSQSGHNTVSWYQQALGQGPQFIFQYYREEENGRGNFPPRFSGLQFPNYSSELNVNALELDDSALYLCASSLGRAEQFFGPGTRLTVL.

This clone has more than one count but fewer than ten. The chain joins TRBV11-2 to TRBJ1-1, with 12 bases that match TRBD1. The CDR3 covers 17 residues. J was trimmed by 1 base and V by 5 bases; bases with no gene match: 8. Germline V CDR1 and CDR2: SGHAT, FQNNGV. The CDR3 nucleotides are TGTGCCAGCAGCCAAACCCCGGGACAGGGGGCGAACACTGAAGCTTTCTTT. Translated: CASSQTPGQGANTEAFF. Based on the CDR3 plus reference TRBV11-2 and TRBJ1-1, the full variable domain is EAGVAQSPRYKIIEKRQSVAFWCNPISGHATLYWYQQILGQGPKLLIQFQNNGVVDDSQLPKDRFSAERLKGVDSTLKIQPAKLEDSAVYLCASSQTPGQGANTEAFFGQGTRLTVV.

V and J are TRBV11-2 and TRBJ2-5, with TRBD1 matching 9 bases. Gene TRBJ2-7 matches the end of the DNA better, so the J call may be wrong. Germline CDR1 reads SGHAT; CDR2 reads FQNNGV. CDR3 length: 14 residues. The CDR3 spells CASSLGTGLSEQYF. The CDR3 DNA reads as TGTGCCAGCAGCTTGGGGACAGGGCTGTCCGAGCAGTACTTC.

The V and J genes are TRBV27 and TRBJ1-2; 11 nucleotides agree with TRBD1. The ends lost 6 bases at V and 3 bases at J; junction bases unmatched: 6. The V gene's germline CDR1 is MNHEY and CDR2 SMNVEV (reference sequence). This CDR3 region has 15 residues. The CDR3 protein is CASRKGQGGYYGYTF. As DNA, the CDR3 is TGTGCCAGCAGAAAGGGACAGGGGGGTTACTATGGCTACACCTTC.

As for this clone: The germline gene is not matched at one end of the junction; a read error may be the cause. The V call is TRBV27, the J call TRBJ2-5; D gene ambiguous. This CDR3 contains 13 residues. Looked up from germline, CDR1 is MNHEY and CDR2 is SMNVEV (reference sequence). The CDR3 loop reads CASSLSPCVAQYF. As DNA, the CDR3 is TGTGCCAGCAGCTTATCCCCGTGTGTGGCCCAGTACTTC.

The J gene is TRBJ2-7, the V gene TRBV6-5; D may match TRBD1 or TRBD2 (5 bases each). V gave up 3 bases and J gave up 2 bases, with 11 bases separating them. This CDR3 has 14 residues. Germline lookup yields CDR1 MNHEY and CDR2 SVGAGI. The DNA of the CDR3 is TGTGCCAGCAGTTATACCCAGGGAGCCTACGAGCAGTACTTC. Translation gives CASSYTQGAYEQYF.

This clone was seen a handful of times. A read error likely explains this, since a far larger clone differs by one base. The sample has other DNA sequences that encode this CDR3 too. The V and J genes are TRBV5-1 and TRBJ2-3; 7 bases match TRBD2. From germline, CDR1 is SGHRS and CDR2 YFSETQ. Unmatched junction bases numbered 6, after V lost 3 bases and J lost 5 bases. CDR3 size: 14 residues. The CDR3 protein is CASSWGGAGDTQYF. The CDR3 coding sequence is TGCGCCAGCAGCTGGGGAGGGGCCGGAGATACGCAGTATTTT.

This rearrangement joins TRBV6-5 to TRBJ1-1; perhaps TRBD1 as D (5 bases). Per germline, CDR1 MNHEY and CDR2 SVGAGI. V lost 7 bases and J lost 1, with 7 bases in between. This CDR3 comprises 12 residues. The CDR3 DNA reads as TGTGCCAGCATGAGGGGGAACACTGAAGCTTTCTTT. Protein: CASMRGNTEAFF.